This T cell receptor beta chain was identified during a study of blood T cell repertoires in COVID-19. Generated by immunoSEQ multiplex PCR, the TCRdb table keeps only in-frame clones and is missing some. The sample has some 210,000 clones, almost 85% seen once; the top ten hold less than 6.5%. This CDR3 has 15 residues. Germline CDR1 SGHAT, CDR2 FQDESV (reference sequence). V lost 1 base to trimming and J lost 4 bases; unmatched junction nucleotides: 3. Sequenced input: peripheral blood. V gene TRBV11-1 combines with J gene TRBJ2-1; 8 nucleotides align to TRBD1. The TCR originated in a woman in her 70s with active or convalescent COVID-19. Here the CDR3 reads CASSLGGQVYNEQFF. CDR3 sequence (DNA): TGTGCCAGCAGCTTAGGGGGACAGGTGTACAATGAGCAGTTCTTC.